Below are 21 T cell receptor beta chains sequenced from a single sample in a study of blood T cell repertoires in COVID-19 (TCRdb year 2020). Library method: the immunoSEQ multiplex PCR assay. This is the immuneACCESS table as TCRdb keeps it, with only in-frame sequences that have V and J called. A part of the clones is gone; compared with another copy, unresolved V genes explain less than half, and the rest is unexplained. Across this sample there are over 50,000 clones, with 85% seen only once. The ten most abundant clones make up roughly 5.5% of the sample. The sequencing input was peripheral blood. The receptors originated from a man aged 65 to 85 with acute or convalescent COVID-19.

V is TRBV9 and J is TRBJ1-6; 7 bases match TRBD1. The CDR3 is 14 residues long. The V gene's germline CDR1 is SGDLS and CDR2 YYNGEE. V gave up 3 bases and J gave up 14 bases; unmatched junction bases: 11. The CDR3 is CASSADRSSLTLHF. In DNA, the CDR3 is TGTGCCAGCAGCGCGGACAGGTCGAGCCTCACCCTCCACTTT.

This clone was seen only once. V usage is TRBV19 and J usage is TRBJ1-2, with 8 bases matching TRBD1. Trimming cost V 6 bases and J 3 bases; bases outside gene matches: 0. Germline V gives CDR1 LNHDA, CDR2 SQIVND (reference sequence). The CDR3 sequence is 12 residues long. The CDR3 reads CASRGQDYGYTF. Here the CDR3 DNA reads TGTGCCAGTAGGGGACAGGACTATGGCTACACCTTC.

The chain has TRBV10-3 and TRBJ2-4, with D maybe TRBD1 (7 bases). The ends were cut back, 6 bases at V and 7 bases at J, with 13 bases in the middle. Looked up from germline, CDR1 is ENHRY and CDR2 is SYGVKD. This CDR3 is built from 13 residues. The CDR3 protein is CAIREGQTNIQYF. CDR3 DNA: TGTGCCATCAGGGAGGGACAGACGAACATTCAGTACTTC.

The rearrangement joins TRBV5-1 to TRBJ2-5; the D gene is possibly TRBD2 (6 bases). The CDR3 has 16 amino acids. Trimming left V 6 bases short and J 2 bases short, with 20 bases between. Looked up from germline, CDR1 is SGHRS and CDR2 is YFSETQ. The CDR3 is CASTPGGFRLQETQYF. The CDR3 DNA reads TGCGCCAGCACCCCTGGGGGGTTTCGGCTTCAAGAGACCCAGTACTTC.

To note about this clone: Other DNA sequences in the same sample also yield this CDR3. This rearrangement joins TRBV19 to TRBJ2-5; TRBD2 agrees at 7 bases. This CDR3 comprises 13 residues. V shed 3 bases, J shed 2 bases, and the junction held 0 bases outside the gene matches. Germline-derived CDR1 and CDR2 are LNHDA and SQIVND (reference sequence). CDR3 in DNA: TGTGCCAGTAGTATCGGGGGGCAAGAGACCCAGTACTTC. Its protein is CASSIGGQETQYF.

This clone came up once. J is TRBJ1-4 and V is TRBV6-5; D is unclear. V was pared by 6 bases and J by 3 bases, with 11 bases between. The CDR3 length is 14 residues. Germline V gives CDR1 MNHEY, CDR2 SVGAGI. In DNA form, the CDR3 reads TGTGCCAGCAGCCTCGGGGTTTCTAATGAAAAACTGTTTTTT. It translates to CASSLGVSNEKLFF.

This rearrangement joins TRBV4-1 to TRBJ2-4, with TRBD1 matching 9 bases. The ends lost 8 bases at V and 9 bases at J; junction bases unmatched: 5. The V gene's germline CDR1 is MGHRA and CDR2 YSYEKL. The CDR3 length is 12 residues. The CDR3 sequence: CASAQTGGIQYF. DNA for the CDR3: TGCGCCAGCGCCCAGACAGGGGGCATTCAGTACTTC.

This clone was picked up a small number of times. The rearrangement joins TRBV6-1 to TRBJ1-5; TRBD1 agrees at 7 bases. The CDR3 is made up of 15 amino acids. Germline V CDR1 and CDR2: MNHNS, SASEGT. The trim removed 1 base at V and 9 bases at J, leaving 9 bases unmatched. CDR3: CASSEVGGQARPQHF. The CDR3 DNA reads as TGTGCCAGCAGTGAAGTAGGGGGCCAGGCGCGGCCCCAGCATTTT.

The chain uses TRBV15 and TRBJ1-3; D is perhaps TRBD1 (6 bases). The CDR3 sequence is 14 residues long. V dropped 4 bases and J dropped 3 bases, with 10 bases sitting between them. CDR1 LNHNV and CDR2 YYDKDF come from the germline V gene (reference sequence). Here the CDR3 reads CATSKTGSGNTIYF. CDR3 bases: TGTGCCACCAGCAAAACAGGGAGTGGAAACACCATATATTTT.

The chain is built from TRBV28 and TRBJ1-2; 12 nucleotides align to TRBD1. Germline V CDR1 and CDR2: MDHEN, SYDVKM. The ends lost 8 bases at V and 4 bases at J; junction bases unmatched: 14. There are 17 residues in the CDR3. CDR3 in DNA: TGTGCCAGCTATTCACCCCCGGGACAGGGGGCGGGCTATGGCTACACCTTC. Encoded protein: CASYSPPGQGAGYGYTF.

The rearrangement links TRBV5-6 to TRBJ2-1, with 7 positions matching TRBD2. Trimming cost V 4 bases and J 1 base; bases outside gene matches: 8. The CDR3 sequence is 16 residues long. Germline CDR1 reads SGHDT; CDR2 reads YYEEEE. In DNA, the CDR3 is TGTGCCAGCAGCAGGGGACTACCTAATTCCTACAATGAGCAGTTCTTC. It translates to CASSRGLPNSYNEQFF.

V is TRBV5-1 and J is TRBJ1-6, with D maybe TRBD1 (6 bases). V shed 0 bases and J shed 7 bases, with 8 bases lying between them. CDR1 and CDR2 (germline): SGHRS, YFSETQ. The CDR3 has 14 amino acids. The CDR3, as DNA: TGCGCCAGCAGCTTGGCCACAGGGAATTCACCCCTCCACTTT. Its protein product is CASSLATGNSPLHF. Together with reference TRBV5-1 and TRBJ1-6, the CDR3 gives the full variable domain: KAGVTQTPRYLIKTRGQQVTLSCSPISGHRSVSWYQQTPGQGLQFLFEYFSETQRNKGNFPGRFSGRQFSNSRSEMNVSTLELGDSALYLCASSLATGNSPLHFGNGTRLTVT.

This clone turned up a few times. V is TRBV6-5 and J is TRBJ1-1; the D is unclear. CDR3 size: 14 residues. Per the germline V gene, CDR1 is MNHEY and CDR2 is SVGAGI. V shed 4 bases and J shed 3 bases, with 12 bases lying between them. The CDR3 here is CASSSRVGDTEAFF. In nucleotides, the CDR3 is TGTGCCAGCAGTTCTCGGGTTGGCGACACTGAAGCTTTCTTT.

This chain uses TRBV5-1 with TRBJ2-7; TRBD1 agrees at 7 bases. CDR1 and CDR2 from the germline V gene are SGHRS and YFSETQ. Trimming at V came to 0 bases and at J to 3 bases, leaving 9 bases not matched to a gene. CDR3 length: 16 residues. CDR3 region: CASSLAPGQIGYEQYF. Here the CDR3 DNA reads TGCGCCAGCAGCTTGGCCCCGGGACAGATAGGCTACGAGCAGTACTTC.

The chain joins TRBV29-1 to TRBJ1-2, with D hard to call. Germline CDR1 SQVTM, CDR2 ANQGSEA. V was cut by 5 bases and J by 2 bases, with 9 bases left in between. The CDR3 runs to 12 residues. CDR3 sequence: CSVYDTNYGYTF. DNA of the CDR3: TGCAGCGTTTATGACACGAACTATGGCTACACCTTC.

This clone was observed once. The chain has TRBV10-3 and TRBJ1-5, with D perhaps TRBD1 (5 bases). CDR3 length: 14 residues. V shed 3 bases and J shed 4 bases, with 10 bases lying between them. Germline V gives CDR1 ENHRY, CDR2 SYGVKD. CDR3 sequence: CAISDSQGNQPQHF. Here the CDR3 DNA reads TGTGCCATCAGTGATAGTCAGGGTAATCAGCCCCAGCATTTT.

The chain is built from TRBV2 and TRBJ2-7, with 7 bases matching TRBD1. Per the germline V gene, CDR1 is SNHLY and CDR2 is FYNNEI. Trimming took 2 bases from V and 3 from J; bases not matched to a gene: 4. CDR3 length equals 14 residues. CDR3 DNA: TGTGCCAGCAGTGAACAGGGGGTATTCTACGAGCAGTACTTC. Its translation is CASSEQGVFYEQYF.

The J gene is TRBJ2-3, the V gene TRBV3-1 (or the pseudogene TRBV3-2); D not certain. Trimming left V 3 bases short and J 6 bases short, with 7 bases between. This CDR3 is built from 12 residues. Germline CDR1 is LGHDT and CDR2 is YNNKEL (reference sequence). CDR3 in amino acids: CASSQHKDTQYF. CDR3 DNA sequence: TGTGCCAGCAGCCAGCACAAGGATACGCAGTATTTT.

The chain employs TRBV19 and TRBJ2-1; 7 nucleotides match TRBD1. With 4 bases clipped from V and 4 bases from J, the junction kept 7 bases outside the gene matches. This CDR3 contains 15 residues. The germline V gene has CDR1 LNHDA and CDR2 SQIVND (reference sequence). The CDR3: CASSKGGAGYNEQFF. CDR3 DNA sequence: TGTGCCAGTAGTAAAGGGGGCGCGGGTTACAATGAGCAGTTCTTC.

The V and J genes are TRBV6-5 and TRBJ2-7, with TRBD1 identical over 9 bases. The V gene end was trimmed by 2 bases and the J gene end by 6 bases; junction bases not matched to a gene: 8. The length of the CDR3 is 15 residues. The germline V gene has CDR1 MNHEY and CDR2 SVGAGI. The DNA for the CDR3 is TGTGCCAGCAGTTACATGGGACAGGGTAACGGCGAGCAGTACTTC. It is translated as CASSYMGQGNGEQYF.

CDR3 region: CASRASGGAEQFF. CDR3 DNA: TGTGCCAGCAGAGCTAGCGGGGGGGCCGAGCAGTTCTTC. This chain links TRBV9 with TRBJ2-1; 12 nucleotides align to TRBD2. This CDR3 comprises 13 residues. V lost 5 bases and J lost 10; bases outside the gene matches: 4. The V gene's germline CDR1 is SGDLS and CDR2 YYNGEE.